This T cell receptor beta chain was recorded in a study of early stage breast cancer tumors. Deletions cut 0 bases from V and 0 bases from J, with 17 bases between. The germline gives CDR1 WNHNN, CDR2 SYGVQD (reference sequence). This CDR3 comprises 18 residues. The method was immunoSEQ multiplex PCR; TCRdb's version includes in-frame clones alone and lacks a portion of them. This sample has about 51,000 clones, with around 80% found just once. Sequenced sample: blood. J is TRBJ2-5 and V is TRBV10-1; D remains ambiguous. This clonotype was sampled from a person aged 35 to 50 with breast cancer. Here the CDR3 reads CASSESRARNLYQETQYF. The DNA of the CDR3 is TGCGCCAGCAGTGAGTCGAGAGCACGGAACTTGTACCAAGAGACCCAGTACTTC.